A selection of T cell receptor beta chains follows, all from one sample in a study of CD8 T cells in ankylosing spondylitis. TCRdb processed the 5' RACE reads anew with MiXCR; each CDR3 protein has one entry. Of approximately 550,000 distinct CDR3 sequences in the sample, approximately 12% were seen once. The sequenced sample was blood, either unsorted or a sorted T cell fraction (not recorded which). These receptor sequences come from a male donor with ankylosing spondylitis. Both conserved end residues are trimmed from each CDR3.

CDR3,J,V
SASRQPQETQY,TRBJ2-5,TRBV20-1
ASRGLGTGGAYEQY,TRBJ2-7,TRBV7-9
ASSSDGFPNYGYT,TRBJ1-2,TRBV5-1
ASSFGLYEQY,TRBJ2-7,TRBV12-3/TRBV12-4
ASSQVWSGWPAF,TRBJ1-1,TRBV3-1
ASRPGPRNTGELF,TRBJ2-2,TRBV13
ASSEGGRPPYNEQF,TRBJ2-1,TRBV5-6
ASTRGKALQETQY,TRBJ2-5,TRBV5-4
AWSRGNEQF,TRBJ2-1,TRBV30
SAPPRGRTEAF,TRBJ1-1,TRBV20-1
ASSRLIAEDNEQF,TRBJ2-1,TRBV19
SARFLQGARNQPQH,TRBJ1-5,TRBV20-1
ASTGGAGHTDTQY,TRBJ2-3,TRBV13
ASSQGTAGGPYNEQF,TRBJ2-1,TRBV3-1
ASSQANRDQPQH,TRBJ1-5,TRBV14
ASRPGQGTSNQPQH,TRBJ1-5,TRBV7-8
ASSETSGASTQQY,TRBJ2-7,TRBV7-2
SVGGAAGGPRNEQF,TRBJ2-1,TRBV29-1
ASSRTGLAGPDEQF,TRBJ2-1,TRBV5-1
ASSLSRRDTGELF,TRBJ2-2,TRBV11-2
ASSRGHGGTGGYT,TRBJ1-2,TRBV14
ASSIELALNEQF,TRBJ2-1,TRBV19
ASSLAGQAVAGILRMNTEAF,TRBJ1-1,TRBV5-1
ASSEGVYMGGADEQF,TRBJ2-1,TRBV6-4
ATSKPAESEQY,TRBJ2-7,TRBV4-1
ASSPRELHYGYT,TRBJ1-2,TRBV6-1
AWIASGSTAQY,TRBJ2-3,TRBV30
ASSLEGQVGNEQF,TRBJ2-1,TRBV11-3
ARSGTSSGNTIY,TRBJ1-3,TRBV2
ASSEGSGRGNEQF,TRBJ2-1,TRBV6-4
ASSFLLGRGNEQF,TRBJ2-1,TRBV12-3/TRBV12-4
SVVGRQGIRMNTEAF,TRBJ1-1,TRBV29-1
ASGRASGSPNTGELF,TRBJ2-2,TRBV2
ASSLFRRDTQY,TRBJ2-3,TRBV27
SPGTGTEAF,TRBJ1-1,TRBV29-1
ASRQAGTGELF,TRBJ2-2,TRBV19
ASSLIGHQAF,TRBJ1-1,TRBV7-2
ASSLVGQLSYEQY,TRBJ2-7,TRBV7-2
ASSLREGNSPLH,TRBJ1-6,TRBV5-1
SASSSGRSNEQF,TRBJ2-1,TRBV20-1
ASRPTSGPLRETQY,TRBJ2-5,TRBV5-1
ASSPRTSVSGELF,TRBJ2-2,TRBV5-6
ASSLAWEQY,TRBJ2-7,TRBV5-1
ASSPRLGAPTQETQY,TRBJ2-5,TRBV7-9
ASSLTPQDYGYT,TRBJ1-2,TRBV7-2
AISPDLQGGTNEKLF,TRBJ1-4,TRBV10-3